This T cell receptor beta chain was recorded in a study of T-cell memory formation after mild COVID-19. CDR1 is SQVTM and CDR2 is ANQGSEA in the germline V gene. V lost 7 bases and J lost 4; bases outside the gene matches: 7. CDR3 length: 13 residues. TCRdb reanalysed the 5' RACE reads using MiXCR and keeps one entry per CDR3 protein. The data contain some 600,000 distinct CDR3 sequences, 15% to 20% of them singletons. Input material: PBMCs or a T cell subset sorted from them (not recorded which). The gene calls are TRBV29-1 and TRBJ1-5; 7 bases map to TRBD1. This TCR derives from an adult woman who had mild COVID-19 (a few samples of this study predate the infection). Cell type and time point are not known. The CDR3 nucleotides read TGCAGCGCCCAGGGACAGCCGAATCAGCCCCAGCATTTT. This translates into CSAQGQPNQPQHF.